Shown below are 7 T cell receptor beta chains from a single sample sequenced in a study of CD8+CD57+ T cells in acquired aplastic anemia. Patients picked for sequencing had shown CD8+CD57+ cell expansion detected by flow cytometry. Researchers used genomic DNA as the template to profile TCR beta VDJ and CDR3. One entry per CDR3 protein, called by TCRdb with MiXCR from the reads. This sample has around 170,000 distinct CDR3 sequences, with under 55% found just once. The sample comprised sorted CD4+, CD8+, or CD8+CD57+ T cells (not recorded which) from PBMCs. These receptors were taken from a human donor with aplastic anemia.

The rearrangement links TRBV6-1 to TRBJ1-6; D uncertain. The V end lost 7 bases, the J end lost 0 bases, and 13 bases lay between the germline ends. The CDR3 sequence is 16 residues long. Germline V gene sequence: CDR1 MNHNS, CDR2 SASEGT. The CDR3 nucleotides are TGTGCCAGCATCGAACGAGGCCGCTCCTATAATTCACCCCTCCACTTT. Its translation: CASIERGRSYNSPLHF.

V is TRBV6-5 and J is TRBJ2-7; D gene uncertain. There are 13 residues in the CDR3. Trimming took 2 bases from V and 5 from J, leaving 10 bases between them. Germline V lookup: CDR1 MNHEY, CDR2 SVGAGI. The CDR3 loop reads CASSYVNGDEQYF. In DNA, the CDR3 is TGTGCCAGCAGTTACGTTAACGGCGACGAGCAGTACTTC.

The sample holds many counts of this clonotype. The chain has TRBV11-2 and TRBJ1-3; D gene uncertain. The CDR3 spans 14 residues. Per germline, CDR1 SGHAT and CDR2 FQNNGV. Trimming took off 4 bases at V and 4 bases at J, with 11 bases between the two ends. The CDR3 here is CASSSTRRGNTIYF. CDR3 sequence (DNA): TGTGCCAGCAGCTCCACTCGGAGGGGAAACACCATATATTTT.

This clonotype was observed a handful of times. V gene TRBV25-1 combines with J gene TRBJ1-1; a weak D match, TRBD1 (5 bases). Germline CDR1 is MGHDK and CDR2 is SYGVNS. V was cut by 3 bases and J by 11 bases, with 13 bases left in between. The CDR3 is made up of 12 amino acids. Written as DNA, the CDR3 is TGTGCCAGCAGTGACCCCGGGGGTGCGGCTTTCTTT. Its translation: CASSDPGGAAFF.

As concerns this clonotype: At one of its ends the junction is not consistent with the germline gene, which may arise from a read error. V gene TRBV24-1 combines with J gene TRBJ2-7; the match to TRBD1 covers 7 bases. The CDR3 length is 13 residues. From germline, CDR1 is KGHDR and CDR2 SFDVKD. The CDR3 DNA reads TGTGCCACCAGAGATTGGGACAGCTACGAGCAGTACTTC. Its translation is CATRDWDSYEQYF.

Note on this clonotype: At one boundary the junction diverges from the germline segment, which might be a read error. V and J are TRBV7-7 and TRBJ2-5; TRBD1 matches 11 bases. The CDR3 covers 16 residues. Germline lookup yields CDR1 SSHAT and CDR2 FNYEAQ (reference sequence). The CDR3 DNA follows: TGTGCTAGCAGCCTCCATCGGGACAGGGGGTCAGAGACCCAGTACTTC. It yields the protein CASSLHRDRGSETQYF.

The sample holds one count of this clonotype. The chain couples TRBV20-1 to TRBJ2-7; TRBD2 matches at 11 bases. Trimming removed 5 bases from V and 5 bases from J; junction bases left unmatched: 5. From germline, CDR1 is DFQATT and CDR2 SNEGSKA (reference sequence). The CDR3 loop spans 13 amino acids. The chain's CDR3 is CSALSGRADEQYF. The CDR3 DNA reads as TGCAGTGCTCTTAGCGGGAGGGCCGACGAGCAGTACTTC.